A selection of T cell receptor beta chains follows, all from one sample in a study of molecular identifiers for immune sequencing clone quantification. TCRdb used MiXCR to reprocess the PCR reads, holding one entry per CDR3 protein. In the table there are about half a million distinct CDR3 sequences, about 25% of which are singletons. The sequenced sample was naive CD8+ T cells from blood, with Jurkat cell RNA spiked in. All receptors come from a human donor in good health. Some libraries in this study had Jurkat cell RNA spiked in. The CDR3 runs from the conserved cysteine through the conserved F or W. The D gene is left open where the match is weak. The size of a clone is reported for some rows only, either as once, few or many, or as a class for expanded clones.

J: TRBJ1-5
size: many
D: TRBD1
V: TRBV6-5
length: 13
CDR3: CASSYGTGQPQHF
DNA: TGTGCCAGCAGTTACGGGACAGGCCAGCCCCAGCATTTT

J: TRBJ2-3
size: -
D: TRBD2
V: TRBV24-1
length: 19
CDR3: CATSGGTSGPESVTDTQYF
DNA: TGTGCCACCAGTGGCGGGACTAGCGGGCCAGAATCGGTCACAGATACGCAGTATTTT

J: TRBJ1-4
size: -
D: -
V: TRBV7-8
length: 17
CDR3: CASSSSAFSTTNEKLFF
DNA: TGTGCCAGCAGCTCTTCGGCCTTTAGTACAACTAATGAAAAACTGTTTTTT

J: TRBJ2-7
size: -
D: -
V: TRBV2
length: 18
CDR3: CASSEAFAPTRSKGEQYF
DNA: TGTGCCAGCAGTGAAGCCTTTGCCCCAACCCGTTCGAAGGGCGAGCAGTACTTC

J: TRBJ2-1
size: -
D: TRBD2
V: TRBV28
length: 15
CDR3: CASSFPSGTYNEQFF
DNA: TGTGCCAGCAGTTTTCCTAGCGGGACCTACAATGAGCAGTTCTTC

J: TRBJ2-5
size: -
D: -
V: TRBV7-9
length: 14
CDR3: CASSTQGPQETQYF
DNA: TGTGCCAGCAGCACACAGGGACCCCAAGAGACCCAGTACTTC

J: TRBJ2-6
size: many
D: -
V: TRBV28
length: 16
CDR3: CASSSLDPSGANVLTF
DNA: TGTGCCAGCAGTTCCCTCGACCCCTCTGGGGCCAACGTCCTGACTTTC

J: TRBJ2-2
size: many
D: -
V: TRBV7-9
length: 15
CDR3: CASSGSFYGTGELFF
DNA: TGTGCCAGCAGTGGTTCCTTCTACGGCACCGGGGAGCTGTTTTTT

J: TRBJ2-5
size: few
D: -
V: TRBV4-1
length: 11
CDR3: CASSQGVTQYF
DNA: TGCGCCAGCAGCCAAGGGGTGACCCAGTACTTC

J: TRBJ2-1
size: -
D: TRBD2
V: TRBV27
length: 18
CDR3: CASSLSTPSGRSYNEQFF
DNA: TGTGCCAGCAGTTTATCAACCCCTAGCGGGAGAAGTTACAATGAGCAGTTCTTC